The 13 T cell receptor beta chains below all came from one sample that was sequenced in a study of CD8 T cells in Susac syndrome. Random-hexamer reverse transcription was applied to roughly 0.45 to 1 ug RNA. Using its own MiXCR run on the immunoSEQ multiplex PCR reads, TCRdb lists one record per CDR3 protein. The sample lists 250,000 to 300,000 distinct CDR3 sequences; 75% to 85% were seen once. Sequences were obtained from CD8+ T cells from PBMCs. These receptors were obtained from a human donor with multiple sclerosis.

This chain connects TRBV1 to TRBJ2-3; the tabulated D call, TRBD1, remains unverified against the DNA. TRBV1 is a pseudogene locus. The CDR3 runs 16 residues. The CDR3 protein is CTSSQVPDRVTDTQYF. The CDR3 DNA reads as TGCACCAGCAGCCAAGTCCCGGACAGGGTCACAGATACGCAGTATTTT.

This chain connects TRBV14 to TRBJ2-1, with D possibly TRBD1 on 5 matching bases. Germline CDR1 reads SGHDN; CDR2 reads FVKESK. The CDR3 sequence is 15 residues long. V lost 1 base and J lost 4, with 11 bases in between. The CDR3 coding sequence is TGTGCCAGCAGCCAAGCAGGGCGATGGTACAATGAGCAGTTCTTC. Protein sequence: CASSQAGRWYNEQFF.

V gene TRBV18 combines with J gene TRBJ2-1, with D perhaps matching TRBD2 (7 bases). The V gene lost 3 bases and the J gene lost 8 bases, with 11 bases spanning the gap. Germline values: CDR1 KGHSH, CDR2 LQKENI. The CDR3 sequence is 13 residues long. CDR3: CASSPGGGDEQFF. The CDR3, as DNA: TGTGCCAGCTCACCTGGGGGGGGCGATGAGCAGTTCTTC.

The rearrangement uses TRBV4-3 and TRBJ1-1; D not certain. Germline V gene data show CDR1 as LGHNA and CDR2 as YSLEER. The CDR3 spans 15 residues. Trimming removed 5 bases from V and 1 base from J, with 14 bases in between. This CDR3 is CASSSTFRKNTEAFF. CDR3 nucleotide sequence: TGCGCCAGCAGCTCCACCTTTAGAAAGAACACTGAAGCTTTCTTT.

CDR3 DNA sequence: TGTGCCAGCAGCTTAGAGCCTCGGACAGGGGGCGGAGAGACCCAGTACTTC. Amino acids: CASSLEPRTGGGETQYF. The chain couples TRBV11-2 to TRBJ2-5, with 11 bases fitting TRBD1. This CDR3 has 17 residues. CDR1 is SGHAT and CDR2 is FQNNGV in the germline V gene. The ends lost 0 bases at V and 4 bases at J; junction bases unmatched: 7.

The V and J genes are TRBV4-1 and TRBJ2-7; D might be TRBD2 (5 bases). Trimming stripped 4 bases from V and 4 bases from J, with 20 bases between. Germline lookup yields CDR1 MGHRA and CDR2 YSYEKL. The CDR3 loop spans 16 amino acids. The CDR3: CASSPEGFTPLYEQYF. The CDR3 nucleotides are TGCGCCAGCAGCCCAGAGGGATTCACGCCCCTTTACGAGCAGTACTTC.

This clonotype has a single count. The rearrangement joins TRBV2 to TRBJ2-5, with a weak D call TRBD2 (5 bases). CDR1 is SNHLY and CDR2 is FYNNEI in the germline V gene. V lost 5 bases and J 4 bases, leaving 11 bases between the germline ends. The CDR3 has 13 amino acids. The CDR3: CASSPRGPETQYF. CDR3 nucleotides: TGTGCCAGCAGTCCCCGCGGGCCAGAGACCCAGTACTTC.

The chain combines TRBV27 with TRBJ2-2; no clear D gene. The germline CDR1 and CDR2 sequences are MNHEY and SMNVEV (reference sequence). V was clipped by 6 bases and J by 4 bases, with 15 bases between them. This CDR3 has 15 amino acids. The CDR3 nucleotides are TGTGCCAGCAGCCCCATGGTCGCCGGCACCGGGGAGCTGTTTTTT. Its protein is CASSPMVAGTGELFF.

The V gene is TRBV10-1, the J gene TRBJ2-1; D may be TRBD1 (6 bases). Looked up from germline, CDR1 is WNHNN and CDR2 is SYGVQD (reference sequence). This CDR3 spans 15 amino acids. V was trimmed by 10 bases and J by 0 bases, leaving 16 bases between them. The CDR3 sequence: CANKPGHRSYNEQFF. The CDR3 DNA reads as TGCGCCAACAAACCGGGACACCGCTCCTACAATGAGCAGTTCTTC.

J is TRBJ2-3 and V is TRBV18; 8 nucleotides align to TRBD1. The length of the CDR3 is 15 residues. Germline lookup yields CDR1 KGHSH and CDR2 LQKENI. V lost 2 bases and J lost 3; bases outside the gene matches: 4. The CDR3 DNA sequence: TGTGCCAGCTCACCAGAGACAGGGGCGACAGATACGCAGTATTTT. Encoded protein: CASSPETGATDTQYF.

The V gene is TRBV5-4, the J gene TRBJ2-7; 9 nucleotides line up with TRBD1. Per germline, CDR1 SGHNT and CDR2 YYREEE (reference sequence). V was clipped by 2 bases and J by 5 bases; unmatched bases: 8. The CDR3 is made up of 15 amino acids. The chain's CDR3 is CASSFAGTGIHEQYF. For the CDR3, the DNA is TGTGCCAGCAGCTTTGCCGGGACAGGGATCCACGAGCAGTACTTC.

The rearrangement links TRBV9 to TRBJ2-7; 7 bases map to TRBD2. This CDR3 region has 15 residues. CDR1 is SGDLS, CDR2 YYNGEE, per germline. Trimming cost V 4 bases and J 1 base; bases outside gene matches: 8. The CDR3 loop reads CASSYGAGRSYEQYF. The CDR3 DNA reads as TGTGCCAGCAGCTACGGAGCGGGGCGTTCCTACGAGCAGTACTTC.

As DNA, the CDR3 is TGCAGTGCTAGAGAAACAGGGAGACTTTCGAACACCGGGGAGCTGTTTTTT. Protein: CSARETGRLSNTGELFF. V is TRBV20-1 and J is TRBJ2-2, with a tentative D call TRBD1 (6 bases). Looked up from germline, CDR1 is DFQATT and CDR2 is SNEGSKA (reference sequence). The CDR3 is 17 residues long. V was shortened by 0 bases and J by 0 bases, with 14 bases between the two germline ends.